One sample yielded the 23 T cell receptor beta chains listed below, sequenced in a study of OX40 agonist ivuxolimab in advanced cancers. Only in-frame clones appear in the TCRdb table, and some are missing; sequencing was by immunoSEQ multiplex PCR. The sample has around 82,000 clones, less than 90% seen once. Here the sequenced sample was CD4+ or CD8+ T cells sorted from blood, taken in a trial of the OX40 agonist ivuxolimab. The receptor set was obtained from an adult with an advanced solid tumor such as melanoma, head and neck, liver or kidney cancer.

The chain employs TRBV9 and TRBJ2-3; D perhaps matches TRBD1 (5 bases). The germline gives CDR1 SGDLS, CDR2 YYNGEE. Trimming removed 1 base at V and 3 bases at J, with 12 bases between. The CDR3 is 15 residues long. DNA for the CDR3: TGTGCCAGCAGCGTACACCACAAGGGGACAGATACGCAGTATTTT. This sequence encodes CASSVHHKGTDTQYF. Looking up the rest from reference TRBV9 and TRBJ2-3 gives the full variable domain: DSGVTQTPKHLITATGQRVTLRCSPRSGDLSVYWYQQSLDQGLQFLIQYYNGEERAKGNILERFSAQQFPDLHSELNLSSLELGDSALYFCASSVHHKGTDTQYFGPGTRLTVL.

The genes are TRBV19 and TRBJ2-5; D is possibly TRBD2 (6 bases). Germline loops: CDR1 LNHDA, CDR2 SQIVND (reference sequence). The V gene lost 3 bases and the J gene lost 0 bases, with 8 bases spanning the gap. The CDR3 is 14 amino acids. The CDR3 DNA is TGTGCCAGTAGTATGGGGAGGAACCAAGAGACCCAGTACTTC. It encodes CASSMGRNQETQYF.

This clone has just a few counts. V and J are TRBV7-8 and TRBJ2-7, with D perhaps TRBD1 or TRBD2 (5 bases each). Trimming shortened V by 2 bases and J by 12 bases, and 17 bases separated the two germline ends. This CDR3 has 13 residues. In germline, CDR1 is SGHVS, CDR2 FQNEAQ. CDR3 loop: CASSLMSGSYLYF. The DNA for the CDR3 is TGTGCCAGCAGCTTAATGTCAGGGAGCTACCTGTACTTC.

The chain carries TRBV5-6 and TRBJ1-1; D is undetermined. The CDR3 length is 12 residues. Trimming shortened V by 3 bases and J by 8 bases, and 11 bases separated the two germline ends. In germline, CDR1 is SGHDT, CDR2 YYEEEE. CDR3 amino acids: CASSSANFEAFF. The CDR3 DNA is TGTGCCAGCAGCTCTGCGAATTTCGAAGCTTTCTTT.

The V and J genes are TRBV7-9 and TRBJ2-3; 9 nucleotides align to TRBD1. V dropped 4 bases and J dropped 4; count of bases not matched to a gene: 3. The CDR3 has 14 residues. In germline, CDR1 is SEHNR, CDR2 FQNEAQ (reference sequence). The CDR3 bases are TGTGCCAGCAGCTCGGGACAGGGCCCAGATACGCAGTATTTT. Its translation: CASSSGQGPDTQYF.

This rearrangement joins TRBV7-2 to TRBJ2-1, with unresolved D. The CDR3 is made up of 15 amino acids. The V end was cut by 1 base, the J end by 9 bases, with 16 bases between. The germline V gene encodes CDR1 SGHTA and CDR2 FQGNSA. In DNA form, the CDR3 reads TGTGCCAGCAGCTTAGTTTCCGTTATGGCCGTTGAGCAGTTCTTC. This codes for CASSLVSVMAVEQFF.

The chain couples TRBV12-5 to TRBJ1-1; D is possibly TRBD1 (6 bases). This CDR3 region has 16 residues. Deletions cut 1 base from V and 1 base from J, with 13 bases between. Germline V lookup: CDR1 LGHNT, CDR2 FRNRAP. This CDR3 is CASGLGQGRGNTEAFF. The CDR3 DNA sequence: TGTGCTAGTGGTTTGGGGCAGGGGAGGGGGAACACTGAAGCTTTCTTT.

In this sample, this clone turned up once. J is TRBJ1-2 and V is TRBV5-1; D call uncertain. The CDR3 runs to 15 residues. Germline CDR1 is SGHRS and CDR2 is YFSETQ. V was cut by 0 bases and J by 0 bases, with 9 bases left in between. The CDR3: CASSLDPEANYGYTF. In DNA form, the CDR3 reads TGCGCCAGCAGCTTGGATCCAGAAGCTAACTATGGCTACACCTTC.

The gene calls are TRBV5-6 and TRBJ2-3; 12 bases map to TRBD2. The CDR3 runs to 18 residues. Germline-derived CDR1 and CDR2 are SGHDT and YYEEEE. The junction had 11 bases not matched to a gene; V was cut back by 3 bases and J by 3 bases. The CDR3 DNA is TGTGCCAGCAGCTCCGGACTAGCGGGAAGGGGTGGAACAGATACGCAGTATTTT. Its translation is CASSSGLAGRGGTDTQYF. Based on the CDR3 plus reference TRBV5-6 and TRBJ2-3, the full variable domain is DAGVTQSPTHLIKTRGQQVTLRCSPKSGHDTVSWYQQALGQGPQFIFQYYEEEERQRGNFPDRFSGHQFPNYSSELNVNALLLGDSALYLCASSSGLAGRGGTDTQYFGPGTRLTVL.

The chain links TRBV13 to TRBJ2-1, with TRBD2 identical over 9 bases. The CDR3 totals 16 residues. CDR1 and CDR2 (germline): PRHDT, FYEKMQ (reference sequence). J lost 3 bases, V lost 5 bases, and 8 bases had no gene match. CDR3 DNA sequence: TGTGCCAGCAGCCCCTCTCGACTAGCGGTCTACAATGAGCAGTTCTTC. This sequence encodes CASSPSRLAVYNEQFF.

CDR3 coding DNA: TGTGCCATCAGTGGCTCCGAGCACGGAAACCGCGAGCAGTACTTC. This sequence encodes CAISGSEHGNREQYF. The chain links TRBV10-3 to TRBJ2-7; D remains ambiguous. The germline V and J ends were trimmed by 4 bases and 6 bases, with 19 bases remaining between them. The germline V gene has CDR1 ENHRY and CDR2 SYGVKD. The CDR3 extends over 15 amino acids.

J is TRBJ2-7 and V is TRBV28; D not certain. The CDR3 totals 13 residues. Germline CDR1 reads MDHEN; CDR2 reads SYDVKM. Trimming shortened V by 1 base and J by 2 bases, and 6 bases separated the two germline ends. CDR3: CASSLSPPYEQYF. The CDR3 DNA reads as TGTGCCAGCAGTTTATCTCCCCCCTACGAGCAGTACTTC.

The chain couples TRBV10-3 to TRBJ2-1, with 12 nucleotides matching TRBD2. The CDR3 has 18 residues. V trimming: 3 bases; J trimming: 3 bases; junction bases outside the gene matches: 9. Germline lookup yields CDR1 ENHRY and CDR2 SYGVKD. Written as DNA, the CDR3 is TGTGCCATCAGTGACATTGGACTAGCGGGAAACAACTACAATGAGCAGTTCTTC. This encodes CAISDIGLAGNNYNEQFF.

The chain carries TRBV6-5 and TRBJ2-5; a weak D match, TRBD2 (6 bases). Trimming shortened V by 2 bases and J by 4 bases, and 17 bases separated the two germline ends. This CDR3 contains 16 residues. Germline CDR1 reads MNHEY; CDR2 reads SVGAGI. CDR3 loop: CASSYLLPSSGETQYF. CDR3 bases: TGTGCCAGCAGTTACCTGCTCCCTAGTAGCGGAGAGACCCAGTACTTC.

This sequence joins TRBV5-4 and TRBJ2-7; unclear D gene. The CDR3 runs 15 residues. Per the germline V gene, CDR1 is SGHNT and CDR2 is YYREEE (reference sequence). Trimming took 0 bases from V and 3 from J, leaving 13 bases between them. In DNA form, the CDR3 reads TGTGCCAGCAGCTTGGAAGGGCGGTCGATCTACGAGCAGTACTTC. Its protein is CASSLEGRSIYEQYF.

The V call is TRBV19, the J call TRBJ1-1, with TRBD1 identical over 7 bases. The CDR3 is 14 amino acids. Looked up from germline, CDR1 is LNHDA and CDR2 is SQIVND (reference sequence). V lost 4 bases to trimming and J lost 1 base; unmatched junction nucleotides: 3. The CDR3 region is CASSSDRENTEAFF. The CDR3 region has the DNA TGTGCCAGTAGTAGCGACAGGGAGAACACTGAAGCTTTCTTT.

The V and J genes are TRBV7-9 and TRBJ2-1; D unresolved. The CDR3 covers 12 residues. The germline V gene encodes CDR1 SEHNR and CDR2 FQNEAQ (reference sequence). Trimming took 5 bases from V and 9 from J, leaving 11 bases between them. CDR3 coding DNA: TGTGCCAGCAGCCCAAGAGATGGTGAGCAGTTCTTC. It codes for CASSPRDGEQFF.

The V call is TRBV6-5, the J call TRBJ2-1, with D possibly TRBD1 on 5 matching bases. V lost 2 bases and J 4 bases, leaving 9 bases between the germline ends. Per the germline V gene, CDR1 is MNHEY and CDR2 is SVGAGI. The CDR3 spans 14 residues. CDR3 loop: CASSYQGRYNEQFF. The CDR3 region has the DNA TGTGCCAGCAGTTACCAGGGTCGGTACAATGAGCAGTTCTTC.

J is TRBJ1-5 and V is TRBV2; 8 nucleotides line up with TRBD1. Germline V gene data show CDR1 as SNHLY and CDR2 as FYNNEI. The length of the CDR3 is 15 residues. V shed 7 bases, J shed 0 bases, and the junction held 5 bases outside the gene matches. The CDR3 sequence: CASTLDRGSNQPQHF. In DNA form, the CDR3 reads TGTGCCAGCACCCTTGACAGGGGTAGCAATCAGCCCCAGCATTTT.

The J gene is TRBJ2-2, the V gene TRBV5-6; D unresolved. Germline V lookup: CDR1 SGHDT, CDR2 YYEEEE. Trimming stripped 2 bases from V and 3 bases from J, with 11 bases between. This CDR3 is built from 15 residues. CDR3 region: CASSLWNTYTGELFF. DNA for the CDR3: TGTGCCAGCAGCTTATGGAACACCTACACCGGGGAGCTGTTTTTT. Together with reference TRBV5-6 and TRBJ2-2, the CDR3 gives the full variable domain: DAGVTQSPTHLIKTRGQQVTLRCSPKSGHDTVSWYQQALGQGPQFIFQYYEEEERQRGNFPDRFSGHQFPNYSSELNVNALLLGDSALYLCASSLWNTYTGELFFGEGSRLTVL.

The gene calls are TRBV5-4 and TRBJ2-3; 7 bases agree with TRBD2. CDR1 is SGHNT and CDR2 is YYREEE in the germline V gene (reference sequence). V gave up 7 bases and J gave up 0 bases; unmatched junction bases: 8. This CDR3 is built from 15 residues. The CDR3 loop is CASSTWEGSTDTQYF. DNA of the CDR3: TGTGCCAGCTCGACCTGGGAGGGTAGCACAGATACGCAGTATTTT. Full variable domain (remainder filled in from reference TRBV5-4 and TRBJ2-3): ETGVTQSPTHLIKTRGQQVTLRCSSQSGHNTVSWYQQALGQGPQFIFQYYREEENGRGNFPPRFSGLQFPNYSSELNVNALELDDSALYLCASSTWEGSTDTQYFGPGTRLTVL.

This clone was counted a few times. The rearrangement uses TRBV11-2 and TRBJ2-3; TRBD2 might be the D (5 bases). The CDR3 is 14 amino acids. Trimming cost V 5 bases and J 2 bases, with 11 bases left between them. Germline V gene data show CDR1 as SGHAT and CDR2 as FQNNGV. The CDR3 sequence: CASSPSGNTDTQYF. DNA of the CDR3: TGTGCCAGCAGCCCTTCCGGGAACACAGATACGCAGTATTTT.

This clone was observed a single time. The chain links TRBV9 to TRBJ2-1; D is ambiguous. The CDR3 runs 12 residues. Germline loops: CDR1 SGDLS, CDR2 YYNGEE. Trimming left V 3 bases short and J 6 bases short, with 7 bases between. DNA of the CDR3: TGTGCCAGCAGCGGGACCCGCAATGAGCAGTTCTTC. Translating gives CASSGTRNEQFF.